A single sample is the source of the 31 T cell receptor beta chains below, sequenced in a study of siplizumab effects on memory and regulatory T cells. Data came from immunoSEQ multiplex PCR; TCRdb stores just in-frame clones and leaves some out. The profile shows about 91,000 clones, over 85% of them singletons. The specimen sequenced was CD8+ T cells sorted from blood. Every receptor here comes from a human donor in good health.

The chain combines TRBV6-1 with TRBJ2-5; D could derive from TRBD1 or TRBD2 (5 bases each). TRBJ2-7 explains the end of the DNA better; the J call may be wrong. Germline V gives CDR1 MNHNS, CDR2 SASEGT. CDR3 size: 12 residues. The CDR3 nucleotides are TGTGCCAGCGGGGGTTACACCTACGAGCAGTACTTC. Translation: CASGGYTYEQYF.

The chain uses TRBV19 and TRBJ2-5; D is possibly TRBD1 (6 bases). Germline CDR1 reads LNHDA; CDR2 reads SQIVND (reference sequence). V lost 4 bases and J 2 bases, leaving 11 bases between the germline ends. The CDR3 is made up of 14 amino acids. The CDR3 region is CASSTTQGQETQYF. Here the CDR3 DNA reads TGTGCCAGTAGTACGACACAGGGTCAAGAGACCCAGTACTTC.

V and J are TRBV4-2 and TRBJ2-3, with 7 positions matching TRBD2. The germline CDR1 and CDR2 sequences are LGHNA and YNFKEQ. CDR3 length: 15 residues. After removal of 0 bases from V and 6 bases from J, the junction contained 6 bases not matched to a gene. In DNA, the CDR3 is TGTGCCAGCAGCCAAGAATACGAGGGAGGGGATACGCAGTATTTT. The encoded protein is CASSQEYEGGDTQYF.

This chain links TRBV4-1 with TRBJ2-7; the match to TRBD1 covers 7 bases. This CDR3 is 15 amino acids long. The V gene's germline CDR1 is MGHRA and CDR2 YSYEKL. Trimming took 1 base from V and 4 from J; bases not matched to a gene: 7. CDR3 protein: CASSQVVQGEYEQYF. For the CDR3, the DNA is TGCGCCAGCAGCCAAGTCGTGCAGGGGGAGTACGAGCAGTACTTC.

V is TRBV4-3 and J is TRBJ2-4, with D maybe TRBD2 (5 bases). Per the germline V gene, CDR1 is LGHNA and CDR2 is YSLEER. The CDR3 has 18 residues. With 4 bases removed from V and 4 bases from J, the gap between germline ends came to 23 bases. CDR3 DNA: TGCGCCAGCAGCCTAGCACTGGGAGCGGAAAGGAGTAAAAACATTCAGTACTTC. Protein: CASSLALGAERSKNIQYF.

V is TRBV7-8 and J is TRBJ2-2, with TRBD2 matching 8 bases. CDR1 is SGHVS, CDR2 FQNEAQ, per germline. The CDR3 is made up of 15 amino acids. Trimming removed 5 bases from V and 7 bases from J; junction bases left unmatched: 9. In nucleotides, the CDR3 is TGTGCCAGCAGCCCAATGGTAGCGGGGATCGGGGAGCTGTTTTTT. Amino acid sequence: CASSPMVAGIGELFF.

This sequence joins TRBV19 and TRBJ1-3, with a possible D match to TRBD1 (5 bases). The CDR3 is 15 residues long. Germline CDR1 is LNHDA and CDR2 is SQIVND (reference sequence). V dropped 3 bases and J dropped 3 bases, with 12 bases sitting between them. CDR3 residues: CASSMRGDGGNTIYF. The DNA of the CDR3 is TGTGCCAGTAGTATGAGAGGGGACGGTGGAAACACCATATATTTT.

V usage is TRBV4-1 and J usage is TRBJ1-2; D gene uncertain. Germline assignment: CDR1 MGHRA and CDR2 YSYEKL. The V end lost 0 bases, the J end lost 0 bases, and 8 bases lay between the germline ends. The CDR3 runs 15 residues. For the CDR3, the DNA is TGCGCCAGCAGCCAAGAGCCGGGAGCTAACTATGGCTACACCTTC. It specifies CASSQEPGANYGYTF.

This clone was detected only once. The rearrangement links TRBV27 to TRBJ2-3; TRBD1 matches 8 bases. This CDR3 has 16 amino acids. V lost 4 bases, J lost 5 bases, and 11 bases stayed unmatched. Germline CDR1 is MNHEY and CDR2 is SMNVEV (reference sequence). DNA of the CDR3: TGTGCCAGCAGTTCCGAGGACAGGGTGATAAGAGATACGCAGTATTTT. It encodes CASSSEDRVIRDTQYF.

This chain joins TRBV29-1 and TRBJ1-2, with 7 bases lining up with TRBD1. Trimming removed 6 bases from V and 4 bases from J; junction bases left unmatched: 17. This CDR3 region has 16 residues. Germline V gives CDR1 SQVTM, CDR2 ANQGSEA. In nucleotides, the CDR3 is TGCAGCGTCGGGGGGGGAATTGAACAGGGGCCCTATGGCTACACCTTC. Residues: CSVGGGIEQGPYGYTF. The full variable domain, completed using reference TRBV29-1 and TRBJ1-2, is SAVISQKPSRDICQRGTSLTIQCQVDSQVTMMFWYRQQPGQSLTLIATANQGSEATYESGFVIDKFPISRPNLTFSTLTVSNMSPEDSSIYLCSVGGGIEQGPYGYTFGSGTRLTVV.

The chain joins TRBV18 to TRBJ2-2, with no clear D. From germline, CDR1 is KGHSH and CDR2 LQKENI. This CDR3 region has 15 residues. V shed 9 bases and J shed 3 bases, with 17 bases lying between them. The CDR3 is CASIPPGSYTGELFF. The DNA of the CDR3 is TGTGCCAGTATTCCTCCCGGGTCCTACACCGGGGAGCTGTTTTTT.

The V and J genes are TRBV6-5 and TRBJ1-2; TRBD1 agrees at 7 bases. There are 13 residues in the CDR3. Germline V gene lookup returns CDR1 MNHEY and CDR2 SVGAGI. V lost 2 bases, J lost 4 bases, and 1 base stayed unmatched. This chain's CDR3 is CASSYRDSYGYTF. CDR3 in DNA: TGTGCCAGCAGTTACCGGGACAGCTATGGCTACACCTTC.

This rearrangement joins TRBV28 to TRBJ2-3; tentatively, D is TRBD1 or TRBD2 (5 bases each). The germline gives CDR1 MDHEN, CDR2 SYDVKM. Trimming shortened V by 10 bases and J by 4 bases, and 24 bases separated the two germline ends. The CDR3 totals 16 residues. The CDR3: CATNGARADGADTQYF. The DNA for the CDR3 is TGTGCCACCAACGGGGCGAGGGCCGATGGTGCAGATACGCAGTATTTT.

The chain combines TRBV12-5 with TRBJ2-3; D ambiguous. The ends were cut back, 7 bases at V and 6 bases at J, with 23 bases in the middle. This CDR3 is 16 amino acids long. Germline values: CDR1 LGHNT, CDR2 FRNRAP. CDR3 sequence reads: CASANPDDNIGDTQYF. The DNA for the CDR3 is TGTGCTAGTGCCAATCCGGACGACAATATCGGGGATACGCAGTATTTT.

The CDR3 sequence is CASSTTLQTNTEAFF. The CDR3 DNA follows: TGTGCCAGCAGCACTACCCTGCAGACGAACACTGAAGCTTTCTTT. The chain employs TRBV7-9 and TRBJ1-1; D gene ambiguous. CDR3 length: 15 amino acids. V dropped 5 bases and J dropped 1 base, with 14 bases sitting between them. The germline gives CDR1 SEHNR, CDR2 FQNEAQ (reference sequence).

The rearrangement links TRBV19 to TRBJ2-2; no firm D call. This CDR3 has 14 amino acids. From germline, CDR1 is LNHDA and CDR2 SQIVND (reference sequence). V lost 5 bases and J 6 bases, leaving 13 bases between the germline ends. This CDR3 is CASSEREGPGELFF. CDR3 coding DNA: TGTGCCAGTAGTGAAAGGGAAGGGCCCGGGGAGCTGTTTTTT. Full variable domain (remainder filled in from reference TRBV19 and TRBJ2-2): DGGITQSPKYLFRKEGQNVTLSCEQNLNHDAMYWYRQDPGQGLRLIYYSQIVNDFQKGDIAEGYSVSREKKESFPLTVTSAQKNPTAFYLCASSEREGPGELFFGEGSRLTVL.

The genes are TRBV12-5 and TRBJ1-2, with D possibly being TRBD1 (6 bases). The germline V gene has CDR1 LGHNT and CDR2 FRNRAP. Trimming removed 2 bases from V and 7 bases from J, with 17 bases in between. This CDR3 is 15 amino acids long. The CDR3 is CASGLWPGGPAGYTF. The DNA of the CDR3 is TGTGCTAGTGGTTTGTGGCCTGGGGGGCCAGCTGGCTACACCTTC.

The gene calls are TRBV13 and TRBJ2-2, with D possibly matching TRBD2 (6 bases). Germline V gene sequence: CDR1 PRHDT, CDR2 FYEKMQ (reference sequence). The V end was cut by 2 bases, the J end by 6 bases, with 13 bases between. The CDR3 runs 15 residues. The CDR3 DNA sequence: TGTGCCAGCAGCTTACTCCAGCGGGCACCCGGGGAGCTGTTTTTT. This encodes CASSLLQRAPGELFF.

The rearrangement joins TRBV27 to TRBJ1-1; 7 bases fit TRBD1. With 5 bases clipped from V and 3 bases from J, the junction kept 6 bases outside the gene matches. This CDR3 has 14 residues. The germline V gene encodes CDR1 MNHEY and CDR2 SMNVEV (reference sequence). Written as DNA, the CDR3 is TGTGCCAGCAGTCCACAGACAGGGTACACTGAAGCTTTCTTT. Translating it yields CASSPQTGYTEAFF.

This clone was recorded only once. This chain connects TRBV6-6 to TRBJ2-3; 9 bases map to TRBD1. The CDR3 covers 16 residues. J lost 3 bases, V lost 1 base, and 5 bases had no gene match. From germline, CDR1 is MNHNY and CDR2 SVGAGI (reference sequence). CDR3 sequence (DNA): TGTGCCAGCAGTTACTTGTCACAGGGGGCTACAGATACGCAGTATTTT. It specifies CASSYLSQGATDTQYF.

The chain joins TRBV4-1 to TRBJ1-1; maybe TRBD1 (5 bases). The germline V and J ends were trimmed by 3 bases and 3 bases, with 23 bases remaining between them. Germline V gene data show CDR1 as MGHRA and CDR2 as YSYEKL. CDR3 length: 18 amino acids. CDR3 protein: CASSHVGHGTRMDTEAFF. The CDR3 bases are TGCGCCAGCAGCCATGTGGGGCATGGGACTCGAATGGACACTGAAGCTTTCTTT.

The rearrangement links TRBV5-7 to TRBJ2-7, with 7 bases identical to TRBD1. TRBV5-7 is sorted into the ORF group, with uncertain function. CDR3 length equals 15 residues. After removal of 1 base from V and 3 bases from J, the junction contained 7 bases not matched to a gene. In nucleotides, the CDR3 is TGTGCCAGCAGCTTGCAAGGGGGCATAGGCTACGAGCAGTACTTC. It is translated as CASSLQGGIGYEQYF.

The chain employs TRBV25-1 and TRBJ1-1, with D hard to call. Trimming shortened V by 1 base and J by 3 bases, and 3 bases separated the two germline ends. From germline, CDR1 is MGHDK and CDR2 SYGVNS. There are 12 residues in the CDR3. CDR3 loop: CASSESDTEAFF. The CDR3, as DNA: TGTGCCAGCAGTGAATCGGACACTGAAGCTTTCTTT.

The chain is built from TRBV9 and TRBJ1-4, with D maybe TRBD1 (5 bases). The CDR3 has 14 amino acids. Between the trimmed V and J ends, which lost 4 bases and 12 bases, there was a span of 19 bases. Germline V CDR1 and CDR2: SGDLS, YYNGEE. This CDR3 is CASSTSGPPEELFF. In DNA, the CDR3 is TGTGCCAGCAGCACATCGGGGCCACCGGAGGAACTGTTTTTT.

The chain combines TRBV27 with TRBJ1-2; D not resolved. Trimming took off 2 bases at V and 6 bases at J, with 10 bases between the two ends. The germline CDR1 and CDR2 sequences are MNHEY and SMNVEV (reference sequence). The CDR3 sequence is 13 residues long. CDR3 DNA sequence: TGTGCCAGCAGTTTAACCCCCGTCGATGGCTACACCTTC. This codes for CASSLTPVDGYTF.

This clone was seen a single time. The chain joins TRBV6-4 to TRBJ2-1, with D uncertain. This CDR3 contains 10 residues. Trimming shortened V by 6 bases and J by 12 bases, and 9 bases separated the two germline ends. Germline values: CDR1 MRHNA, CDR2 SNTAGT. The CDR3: CASRCSGQFF. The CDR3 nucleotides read TGTGCCAGCAGATGTTCGGGGCAGTTCTTC.

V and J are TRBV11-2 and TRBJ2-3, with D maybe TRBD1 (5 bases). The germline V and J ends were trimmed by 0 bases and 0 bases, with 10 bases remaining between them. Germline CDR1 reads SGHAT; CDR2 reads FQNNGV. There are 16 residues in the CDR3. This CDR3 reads CASSLDRAGSTDTQYF. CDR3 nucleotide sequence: TGTGCCAGCAGCTTAGATCGTGCAGGGAGCACAGATACGCAGTATTTT.

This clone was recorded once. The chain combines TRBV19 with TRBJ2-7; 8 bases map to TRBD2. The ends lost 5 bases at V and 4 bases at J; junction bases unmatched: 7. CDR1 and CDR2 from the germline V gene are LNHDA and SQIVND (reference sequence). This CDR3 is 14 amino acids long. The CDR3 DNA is TGTGCCAGTAGTCCGTTGGCGGGAGGTTACGAGCAGTACTTC. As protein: CASSPLAGGYEQYF.

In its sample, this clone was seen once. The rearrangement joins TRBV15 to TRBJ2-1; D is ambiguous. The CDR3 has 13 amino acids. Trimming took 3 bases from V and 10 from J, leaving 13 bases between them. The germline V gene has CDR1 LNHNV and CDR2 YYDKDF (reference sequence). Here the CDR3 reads CATSSANLGEQFF. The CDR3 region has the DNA TGTGCCACCAGCAGTGCCAATCTTGGGGAGCAGTTCTTC. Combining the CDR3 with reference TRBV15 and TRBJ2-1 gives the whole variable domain DAMVIQNPRYQVTQFGKPVTLSCSQTLNHNVMYWYQQKSSQAPKLLFHYYDKDFNNEADTPDNFQSRRPNTSFCFLDIRSPGLGDTAMYLCATSSANLGEQFFGPGTRLTVL.

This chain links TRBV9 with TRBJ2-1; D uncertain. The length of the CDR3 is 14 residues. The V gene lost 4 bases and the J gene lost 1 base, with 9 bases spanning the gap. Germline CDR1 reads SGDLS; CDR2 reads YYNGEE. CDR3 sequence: CASSQGRSYNEQFF. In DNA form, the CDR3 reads TGTGCCAGCAGCCAAGGACGGTCCTACAATGAGCAGTTCTTC.

The CDR3 nucleotides read TGTGCCAGCAGAGCAGGGACAGGGGAAGAAGACACTGAAGCTTTCTTT. It is translated as CASRAGTGEEDTEAFF. This chain connects TRBV11-2 to TRBJ1-1; TRBD1 aligns across 10 bases. CDR1 is SGHAT, CDR2 FQNNGV, per germline. The junction had 10 bases not matched to a gene; V was cut back by 6 bases and J by 3 bases. CDR3 length: 16 amino acids.